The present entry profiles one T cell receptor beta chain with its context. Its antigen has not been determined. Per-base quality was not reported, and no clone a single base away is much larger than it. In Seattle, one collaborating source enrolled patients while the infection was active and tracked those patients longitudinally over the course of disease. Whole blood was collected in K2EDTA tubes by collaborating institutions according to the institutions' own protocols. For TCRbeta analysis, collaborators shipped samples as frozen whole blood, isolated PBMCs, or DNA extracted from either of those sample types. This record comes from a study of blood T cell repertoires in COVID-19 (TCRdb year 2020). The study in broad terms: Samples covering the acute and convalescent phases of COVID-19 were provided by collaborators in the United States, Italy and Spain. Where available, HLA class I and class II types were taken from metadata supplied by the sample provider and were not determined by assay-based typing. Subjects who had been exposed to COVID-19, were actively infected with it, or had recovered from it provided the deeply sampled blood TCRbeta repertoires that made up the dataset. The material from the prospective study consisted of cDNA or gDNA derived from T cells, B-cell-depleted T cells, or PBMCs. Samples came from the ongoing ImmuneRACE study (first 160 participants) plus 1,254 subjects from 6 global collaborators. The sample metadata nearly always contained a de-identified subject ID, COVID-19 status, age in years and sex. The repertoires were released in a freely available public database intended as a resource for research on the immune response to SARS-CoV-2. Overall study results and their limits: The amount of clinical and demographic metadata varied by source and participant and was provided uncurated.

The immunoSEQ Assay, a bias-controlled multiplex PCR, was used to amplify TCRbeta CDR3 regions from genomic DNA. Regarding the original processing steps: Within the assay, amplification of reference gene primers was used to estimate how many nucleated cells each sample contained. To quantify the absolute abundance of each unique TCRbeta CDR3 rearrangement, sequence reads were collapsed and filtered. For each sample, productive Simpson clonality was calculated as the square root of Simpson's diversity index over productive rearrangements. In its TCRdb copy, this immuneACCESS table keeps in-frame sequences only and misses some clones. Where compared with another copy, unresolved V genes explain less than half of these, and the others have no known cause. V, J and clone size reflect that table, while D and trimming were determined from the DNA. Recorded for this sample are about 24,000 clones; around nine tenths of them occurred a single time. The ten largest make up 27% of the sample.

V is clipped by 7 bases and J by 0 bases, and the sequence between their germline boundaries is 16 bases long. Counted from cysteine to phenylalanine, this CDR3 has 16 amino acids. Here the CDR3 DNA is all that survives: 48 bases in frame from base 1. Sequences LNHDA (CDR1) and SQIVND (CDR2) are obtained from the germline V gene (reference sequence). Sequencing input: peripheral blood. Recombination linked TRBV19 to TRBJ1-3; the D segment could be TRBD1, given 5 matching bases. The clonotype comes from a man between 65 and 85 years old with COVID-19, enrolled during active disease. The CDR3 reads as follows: CASMERQRFSGNTIYF. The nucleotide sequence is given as TGTGCCAGTATGGAGCGACAGCGTTTCTCTGGAAACACCATATATTTT. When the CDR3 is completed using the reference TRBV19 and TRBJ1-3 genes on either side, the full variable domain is DGGITQSPKYLFRKEGQNVTLSCEQNLNHDAMYWYRQDPGQGLRLIYYSQIVNDFQKGDIAEGYSVSREKKESFPLTVTSAQKNPTAFYLCASMERQRFSGNTIYFGEGSWLTVV.